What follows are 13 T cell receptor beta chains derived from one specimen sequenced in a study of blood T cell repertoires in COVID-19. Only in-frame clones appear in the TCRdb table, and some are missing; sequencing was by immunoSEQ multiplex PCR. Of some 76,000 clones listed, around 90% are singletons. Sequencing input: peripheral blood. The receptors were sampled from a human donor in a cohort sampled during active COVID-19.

The CDR3 loop is CASSIGQFQPGRYGYTF. In DNA form, the CDR3 reads TGTGCCAGTAGTATAGGGCAGTTTCAACCCGGGAGATATGGCTACACCTTC. The chain has TRBV19 and TRBJ1-2; D call uncertain. V lost 1 base and J 5 bases, leaving 20 bases between the germline ends. The CDR3 consists of 17 residues. Per the germline V gene, CDR1 is LNHDA and CDR2 is SQIVND (reference sequence). Looking up the rest from reference TRBV19 and TRBJ1-2 gives the full variable domain: DGGITQSPKYLFRKEGQNVTLSCEQNLNHDAMYWYRQDPGQGLRLIYYSQIVNDFQKGDIAEGYSVSREKKESFPLTVTSAQKNPTAFYLCASSIGQFQPGRYGYTFGSGTRLTVV.

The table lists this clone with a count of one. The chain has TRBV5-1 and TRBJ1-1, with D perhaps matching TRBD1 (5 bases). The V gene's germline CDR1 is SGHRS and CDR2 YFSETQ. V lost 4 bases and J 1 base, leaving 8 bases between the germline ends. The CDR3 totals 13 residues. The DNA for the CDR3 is TGCGCCAGCAGCAAAGGACAGAACACTGAAGCTTTCTTT. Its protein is CASSKGQNTEAFF.

The CDR3 here is CAISGQGNQPQHF. The CDR3 region has the DNA TGTGCCATCAGTGGACAGGGGAATCAGCCCCAGCATTTT. The chain combines TRBV10-3 with TRBJ1-5, with 8 bases lining up with TRBD1. Looked up from germline, CDR1 is ENHRY and CDR2 is SYGVKD. J gave up 4 bases and V 4 bases, and 0 bases lay outside the gene matches. CDR3 length: 13 residues.

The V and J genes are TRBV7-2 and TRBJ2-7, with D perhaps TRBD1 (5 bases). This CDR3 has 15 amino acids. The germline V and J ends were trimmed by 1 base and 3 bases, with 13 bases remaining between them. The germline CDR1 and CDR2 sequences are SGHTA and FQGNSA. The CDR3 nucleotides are TGTGCCAGCAGCTTAGGGACAACTTACTTCTACGAGCAGTACTTC. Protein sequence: CASSLGTTYFYEQYF.

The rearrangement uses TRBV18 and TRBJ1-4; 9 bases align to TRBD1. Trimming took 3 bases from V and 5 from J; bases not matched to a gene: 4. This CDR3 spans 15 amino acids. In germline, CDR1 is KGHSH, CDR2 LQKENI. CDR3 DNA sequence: TGTGCCAGCTCACCGATGGGACAGGGAAATGAAAAACTGTTTTTT. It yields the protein CASSPMGQGNEKLFF.

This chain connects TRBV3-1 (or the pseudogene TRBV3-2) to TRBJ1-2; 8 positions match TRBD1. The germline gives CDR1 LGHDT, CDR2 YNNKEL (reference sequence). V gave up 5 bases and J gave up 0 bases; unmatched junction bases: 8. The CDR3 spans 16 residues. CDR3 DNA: TGTGCCAGCAGCTTCTTCGGGACAGGCTCTAACTATGGCTACACCTTC. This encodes CASSFFGTGSNYGYTF.

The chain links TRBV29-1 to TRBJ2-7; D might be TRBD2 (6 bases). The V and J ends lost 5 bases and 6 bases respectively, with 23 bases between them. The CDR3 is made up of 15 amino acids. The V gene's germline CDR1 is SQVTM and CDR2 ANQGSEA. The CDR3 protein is CSVHTGTGVRGEQYF. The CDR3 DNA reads TGCAGCGTTCACACCGGGACTGGAGTCCGGGGCGAGCAGTACTTC.

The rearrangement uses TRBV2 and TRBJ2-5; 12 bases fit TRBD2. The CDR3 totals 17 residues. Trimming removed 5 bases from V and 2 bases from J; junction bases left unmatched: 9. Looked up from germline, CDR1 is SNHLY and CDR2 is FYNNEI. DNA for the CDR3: TGTGCCAGCAGTATAAGACTAGCGGGGGCCGTACAAGAGACCCAGTACTTC. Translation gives CASSIRLAGAVQETQYF. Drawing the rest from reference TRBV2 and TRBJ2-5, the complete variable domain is EPEVTQTPSHQVTQMGQEVILRCVPISNHLYFYWYRQILGQKVEFLVSFYNNEISEKSEIFDDQFSVERPDGSNFTLKIRSTKLEDSAMYFCASSIRLAGAVQETQYFGPGTRLLVL.

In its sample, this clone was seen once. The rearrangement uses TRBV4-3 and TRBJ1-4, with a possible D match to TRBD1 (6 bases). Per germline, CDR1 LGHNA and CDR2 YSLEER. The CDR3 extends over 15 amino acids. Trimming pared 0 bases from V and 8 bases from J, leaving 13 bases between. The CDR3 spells CASSQDYRENEKLFF. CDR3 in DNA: TGCGCCAGCAGCCAAGACTACAGGGAAAACGAAAAACTGTTTTTT.

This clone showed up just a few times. This chain's CDR3 is CSASKGRPVTNYGYTF. The CDR3 DNA reads TGCAGTGCTAGTAAGGGGAGGCCCGTTACTAACTATGGCTACACCTTC. The chain couples TRBV20-1 to TRBJ1-2; TRBD1 is a possible D gene (5 bases). The V end was cut by 3 bases, the J end by 0 bases, with 17 bases between. This CDR3 has 16 amino acids. CDR1 and CDR2 from the germline V gene are DFQATT and SNEGSKA (reference sequence).

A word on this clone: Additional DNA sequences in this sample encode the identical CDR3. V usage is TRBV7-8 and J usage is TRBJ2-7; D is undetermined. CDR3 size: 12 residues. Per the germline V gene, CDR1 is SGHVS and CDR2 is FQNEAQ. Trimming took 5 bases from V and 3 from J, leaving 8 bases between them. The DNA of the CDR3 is TGTGCCAGCAGCCCGTCTCGCTACGAGCAGTACTTC. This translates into CASSPSRYEQYF. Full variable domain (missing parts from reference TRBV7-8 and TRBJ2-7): GAGVSQSPRYKVAKRGQDVALRCDPISGHVSLFWYQQALGQGPEFLTYFQNEAQLDKSGLPSDRFFAERPEGSVSTLKIQRTQQEDSAVYLCASSPSRYEQYFGPGTRLTVT.

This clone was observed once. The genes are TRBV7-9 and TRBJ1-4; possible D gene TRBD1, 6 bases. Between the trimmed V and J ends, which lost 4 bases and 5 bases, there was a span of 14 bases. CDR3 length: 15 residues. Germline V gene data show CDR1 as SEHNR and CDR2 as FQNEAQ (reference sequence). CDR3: CASSYRQAQNEKLFF. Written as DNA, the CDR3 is TGTGCCAGCAGCTACCGACAGGCCCAGAATGAAAAACTGTTTTTT.

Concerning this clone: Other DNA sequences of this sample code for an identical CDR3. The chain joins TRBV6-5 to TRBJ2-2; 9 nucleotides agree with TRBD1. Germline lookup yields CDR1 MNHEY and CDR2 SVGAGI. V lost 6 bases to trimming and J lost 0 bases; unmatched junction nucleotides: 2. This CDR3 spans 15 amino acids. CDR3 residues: CASRRQGANTGELFF. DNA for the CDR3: TGTGCCAGCAGGCGACAGGGGGCGAACACCGGGGAGCTGTTTTTT.